One T cell receptor (beta chain) is described in this entry. The antigen is not known. Donors were healthy HIV-negative adults without recent acute infections or vaccinations. CDR1 is SQVTM, CDR2 ANQGSEA, per germline. V lost 4 bases, J lost 2 bases, and 18 bases lay in between. This CDR3 spans 15 amino acids. The authors' processing: Owing to the provision of junction-only sequences devoid of quality scores by immunoSEQ, filtering differed. Some clones are missing from TCRdb's copy, which holds only in-frame ones; the method was immunoSEQ multiplex PCR. For V, J and clone size, that table is used; D and trimming come from the DNA. The sample includes about 1,500,000 clones, around 95% of them seen just once. The data derive from a study of shared clonotypes between healthy human individuals. Whole-study findings and limits: Sorted-subset sequencing, rarefaction showed, was incomplete despite large depth.

The specimen was naive CD4+ T cells sorted from blood. Subset described: CD45RA+ positively selected. This chain joins TRBV29-1 and TRBJ2-7; D possibly uses TRBD1 or TRBD2 (7 bases each). This sequence was found in a man aged 25-45 years in good health. The CDR3 DNA reads as TGCAGCGTTGCAGGGGGGGTATATCCCGCCTACGAGCAGTACTTC. Encoded protein: CSVAGGVYPAYEQYF.